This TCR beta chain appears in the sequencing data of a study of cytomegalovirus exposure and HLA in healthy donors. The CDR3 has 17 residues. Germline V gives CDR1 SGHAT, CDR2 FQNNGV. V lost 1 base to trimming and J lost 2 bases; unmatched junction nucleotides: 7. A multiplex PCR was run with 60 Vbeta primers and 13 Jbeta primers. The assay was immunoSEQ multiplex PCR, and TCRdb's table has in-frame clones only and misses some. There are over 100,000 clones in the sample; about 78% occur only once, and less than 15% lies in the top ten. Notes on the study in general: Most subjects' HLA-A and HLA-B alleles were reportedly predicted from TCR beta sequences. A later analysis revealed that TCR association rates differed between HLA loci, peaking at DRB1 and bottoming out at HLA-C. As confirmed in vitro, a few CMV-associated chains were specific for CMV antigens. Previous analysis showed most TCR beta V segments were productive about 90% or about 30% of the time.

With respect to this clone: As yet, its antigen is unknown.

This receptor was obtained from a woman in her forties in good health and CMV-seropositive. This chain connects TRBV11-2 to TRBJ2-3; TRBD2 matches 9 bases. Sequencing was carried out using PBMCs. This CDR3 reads CASSLGILAGTTDTQYF. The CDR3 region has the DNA TGTGCCAGCAGCTTAGGCATCCTAGCGGGGACCACAGATACGCAGTATTTT. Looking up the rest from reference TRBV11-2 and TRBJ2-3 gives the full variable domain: EAGVAQSPRYKIIEKRQSVAFWCNPISGHATLYWYQQILGQGPKLLIQFQNNGVVDDSQLPKDRFSAERLKGVDSTLKIQPAKLEDSAVYLCASSLGILAGTTDTQYFGPGTRLTVL.